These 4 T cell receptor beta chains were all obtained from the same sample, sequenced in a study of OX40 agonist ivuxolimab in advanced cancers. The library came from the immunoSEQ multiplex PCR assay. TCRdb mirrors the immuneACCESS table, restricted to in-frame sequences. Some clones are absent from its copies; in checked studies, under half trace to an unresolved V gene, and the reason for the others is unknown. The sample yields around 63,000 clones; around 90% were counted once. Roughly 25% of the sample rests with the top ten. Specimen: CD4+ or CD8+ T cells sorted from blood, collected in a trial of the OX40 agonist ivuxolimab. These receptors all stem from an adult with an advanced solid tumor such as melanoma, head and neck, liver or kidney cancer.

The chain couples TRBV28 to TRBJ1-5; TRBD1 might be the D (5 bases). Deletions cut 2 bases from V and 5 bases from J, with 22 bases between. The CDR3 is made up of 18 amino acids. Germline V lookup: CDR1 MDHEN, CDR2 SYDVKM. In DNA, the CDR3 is TGTGCCAGCAGTTTAGAGGTCGAACACCTCCGGGGGGATCAGCCCCAGCATTTT. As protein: CASSLEVEHLRGDQPQHF. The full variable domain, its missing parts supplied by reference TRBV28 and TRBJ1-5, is DVKVTQSSRYLVKRTGEKVFLECVQDMDHENMFWYRQDPGLGLRLIYFSYDVKMKEKGDIPEGYSVSREKKERFSLILESASTNQTSMYLCASSLEVEHLRGDQPQHFGDGTRLSIL.

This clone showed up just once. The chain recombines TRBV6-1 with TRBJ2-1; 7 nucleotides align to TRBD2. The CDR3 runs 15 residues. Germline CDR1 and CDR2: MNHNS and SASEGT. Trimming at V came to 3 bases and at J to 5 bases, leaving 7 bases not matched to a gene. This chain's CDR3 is CASSDMREYHNEQFF. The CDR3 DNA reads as TGTGCCAGCAGTGATATGCGGGAGTACCACAATGAGCAGTTCTTC.

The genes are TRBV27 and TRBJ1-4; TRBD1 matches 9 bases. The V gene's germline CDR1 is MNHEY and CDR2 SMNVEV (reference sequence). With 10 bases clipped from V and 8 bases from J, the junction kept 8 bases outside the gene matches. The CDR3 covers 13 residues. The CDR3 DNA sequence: TGTGCCACCCCCGGGACAGGGAGGGAAAAACTGTTTTTT. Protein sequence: CATPGTGREKLFF. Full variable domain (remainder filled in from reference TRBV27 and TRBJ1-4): EAQVTQNPRYLITVTGKKLTVTCSQNMNHEYMSWYRQDPGLGLRQIYYSMNVEVTDKGDVPEGYKVSRKEKRNFPLILESPSPNQTSLYFCATPGTGREKLFFGSGTQLSVL.

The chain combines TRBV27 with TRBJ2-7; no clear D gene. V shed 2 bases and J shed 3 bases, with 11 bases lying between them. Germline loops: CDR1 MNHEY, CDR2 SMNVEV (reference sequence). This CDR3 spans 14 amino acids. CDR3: CASSLSYGNYEQYF. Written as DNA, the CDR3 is TGTGCCAGCAGTTTAAGCTACGGAAACTACGAGCAGTACTTC.